Sequencing of this T cell receptor (beta chain) was carried out in a study of blood T cell repertoires in COVID-19. Overall study: Donors in the United States, Italy and Spain gave samples during acute or convalescent COVID-19.

CDR1 SGHAT and CDR2 FQNNGV come from the germline V gene. Trimming removed 5 bases from V and 6 bases from J; junction bases left unmatched: 4. CDR3 length: 14 residues. Using immunoSEQ multiplex PCR, the repertoire was profiled, and TCRdb retains in-frame clones only, with some absent. The sample yields 18,000 or so clones, roughly 91% seen once. Sequenced input: peripheral blood. The clonotype was recovered from a human donor in a cohort sampled during active COVID-19. The chain has TRBV11-2 and TRBJ2-1; TRBD1 agrees at 10 bases. The CDR3 loop is CASSPGQGVNEQFF. The CDR3 coding sequence is TGTGCCAGCAGCCCAGGACAGGGGGTCAATGAGCAGTTCTTC. The whole variable domain, filled in from reference TRBV11-2 and TRBJ2-1, reads EAGVAQSPRYKIIEKRQSVAFWCNPISGHATLYWYQQILGQGPKLLIQFQNNGVVDDSQLPKDRFSAERLKGVDSTLKIQPAKLEDSAVYLCASSPGQGVNEQFFGPGTRLTVL.